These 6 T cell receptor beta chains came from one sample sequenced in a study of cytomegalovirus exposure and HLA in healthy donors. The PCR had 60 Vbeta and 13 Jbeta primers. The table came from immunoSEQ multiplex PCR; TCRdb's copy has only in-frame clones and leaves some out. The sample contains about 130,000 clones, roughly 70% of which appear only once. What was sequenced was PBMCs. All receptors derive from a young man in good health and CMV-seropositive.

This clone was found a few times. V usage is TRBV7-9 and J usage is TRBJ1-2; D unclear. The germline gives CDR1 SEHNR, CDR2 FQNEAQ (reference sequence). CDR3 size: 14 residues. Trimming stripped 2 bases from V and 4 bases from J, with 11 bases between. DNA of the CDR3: TGTGCCAGCAGCTTACACAGTGAAGTCTATGGCTACACCTTC. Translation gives CASSLHSEVYGYTF.

CDR3 sequence reads: CASSLWTRGAFF. The CDR3 DNA reads as TGTGCCAGCAGCTTATGGACCCGGGGAGCTTTCTTT. The chain uses TRBV11-2 and TRBJ1-1; D is uncertain. CDR1 and CDR2 from the germline V gene are SGHAT and FQNNGV. The V gene lost 2 bases and the J gene lost 10 bases, with 11 bases spanning the gap. The CDR3 is made up of 12 amino acids.

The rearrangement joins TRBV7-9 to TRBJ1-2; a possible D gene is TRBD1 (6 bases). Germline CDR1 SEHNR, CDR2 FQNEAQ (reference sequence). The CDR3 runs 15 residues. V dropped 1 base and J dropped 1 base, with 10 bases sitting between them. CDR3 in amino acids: CASSLVGTNNYGYTF. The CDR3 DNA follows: TGTGCCAGCAGCTTAGTTGGGACAAATAACTATGGCTACACCTTC.

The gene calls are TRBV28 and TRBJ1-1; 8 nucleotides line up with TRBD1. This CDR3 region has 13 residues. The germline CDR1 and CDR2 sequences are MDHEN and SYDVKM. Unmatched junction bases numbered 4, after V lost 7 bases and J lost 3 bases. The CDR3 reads CASNRGVYTEAFF. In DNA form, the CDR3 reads TGTGCCAGCAACAGGGGGGTCTACACTGAAGCTTTCTTT.

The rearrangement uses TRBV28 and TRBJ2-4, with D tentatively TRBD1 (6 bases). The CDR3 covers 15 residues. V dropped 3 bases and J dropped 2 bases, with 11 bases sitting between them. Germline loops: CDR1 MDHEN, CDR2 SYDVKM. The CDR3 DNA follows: TGTGCCAGCAGTTTGGCAGGGGTACCCAAAAACATTCAGTACTTC. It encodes CASSLAGVPKNIQYF.

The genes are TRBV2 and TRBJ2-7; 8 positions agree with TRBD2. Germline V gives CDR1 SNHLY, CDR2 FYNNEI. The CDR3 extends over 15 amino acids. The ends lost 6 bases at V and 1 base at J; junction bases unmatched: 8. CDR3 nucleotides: TGTGCCAGCAGAATAAGCGGGAGCCCTTCCTACGAGCAGTACTTC. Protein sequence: CASRISGSPSYEQYF.